This T cell receptor (beta chain) was captured by sequencing in a study of long-term antiretroviral therapy in people with HIV (dated by TCRdb to 2021 to 2024). Study-wide context: The earliest samples were collected roughly a decade before the 2015 WHO recommendation for immediate ART, at a time when ART was usually postponed until CD4 counts fell. The cohort contributed over 150 cryopreserved PBMC samples from 30 to 35 adults with confirmed HIV infection, collected serially over a mean of 6 years (range 1-12). About 40% of the roughly 30 participants with HIV were female. A retrospective serial study tested whether changes in peripheral blood TRB repertoire composition and diversity were associated with ART initiation and durable HIV suppression. No cross-contamination during QIAcube processing was seen in test extractions of a monoclonal T-cell line run alongside a few dozen polyclonal samples.

The immunoSEQ hsTCRB v3.0 assay was used at survey level resolution to sequence the TRB variable region. TRB sequencing targeted a depth of about 40,000-50,000 T-cell genomes per sample. Pooled TRB libraries were sequenced on an Illumina MiSeq with a v3 150-cycle kit. The study's processing was this. Repertoire analysis was run in R within a reproducible Nextflow workflow that covered QC, data transformation and analysis. LymphoSeq2, an R package for exploring AIRR-Seq data, was used to implement custom analyses. Several samples that yielded fewer than 5000 total TRB sequences were excluded, so that 150 to 200 HIV repertoires were analyzed. Among the 170 to 200 retained HIV repertoires, 59 were collected before ART initiation and around 130 after ART initiation. Repertoires were downsampled to 5000 TRB nucleotide sequences, and summary statistics were averaged over 100 downsampling iterations. The analysis kept only TRB sequences whose CDR3 regions were at least seven amino acids long. Diversity was measured with a Shannon entropy-derived clonality score and the Gini coefficient. In repertoire networks, the top 5000 CDR3 amino acid sequences were linked whenever an edit distance of one separated two sequences. GLIPH2 predicted antigen specificity groups and MHC restriction for TRB CDR3 amino acid sequences. CDR3 amino acid sequences were matched against VDJdb and McPAS-TCR to flag known CMV, EBV, HIV or tissue antigen associations. Pre-ART, post-ART and control groups were compared with Wilcoxon signed-rank tests and Holm-Bonferroni correction. In its TCRdb copy, this immuneACCESS table keeps in-frame sequences only and misses some clones. Where compared with another copy, unresolved V genes explain less than half of these, and the others have no known cause. D and trimming come from the DNA, and the V and J calls and clone size come from that table. The sample data list roughly 28,000 clones, and approximately 91% of these were observed just once. The top ten constitute 4.2% of the sample.

Points on this clone: Its binding antigen is unknown. No much larger clonotype is one base removed from it; base qualities were not supplied.

Inclusion was restricted to participants for whom at least one PBMC sample before ART initiation and at least two post-ART samples were available. Every participant with HIV received treatment in the United States of America. Before DNA extraction, cryopreserved samples containing roughly 0.85-11 million PBMC were thawed and washed. At the time of the earliest PBMC sample for each participant with HIV, ages ranged from roughly 20 to 54 years. PBMC samples were contributed by each participant from 1-4 timepoints before ART initiation and 2-8 timepoints after ART initiation, with a median of 7 samples. For every participant, serial HIV viral load, CD4+ T-cell count, ART history and demographic data were obtained. Genomic DNA was extracted from unsorted PBMC with a Qiagen kit on a QIAcube, with processing performed in batches of 12 samples. CDR1 MNHEY and CDR2 SVGAGI are derived from the germline V gene. Relative to germline, V is 4 bases shorter and J is 3 bases shorter, with 9 bases between their ends. Inclusive of the bounding cysteine and phenylalanine, the CDR3 is 13 residues long. Only the CDR3 portion is preserved as DNA: 39 bases, with reading frame beginning at the first base.

General findings and caveats noted by the study authors: At every time point, the repertoire was dominated by expanded TRB clones first identified before ART initiation, although this dominance fluctuated and, in many PLHIV, declined after ART. HIV repertoires had narrower CDR3 length ranges than controls, and the network structure suggested an antigen-experienced repertoire that shifted only slightly toward naive after ART. Because PBMC availability was limited, only the TCR beta chain was sequenced, with no alpha chain pairing. Because pre-ART samples had limited cell numbers, profiling was done on unsorted PBMC rather than on sorted CD4+ and CD8+ T cells. The samples were dated from the mid-2000s to the late 2010s, and the ART regimens that were used may be less effective than current ART regimens. Inferences about post-ART repertoire changes were limited because no data were available on ART adherence, viral resistance or therapy changes. ART initiation was associated with a significant increase in TRB diversity, but diversity stayed significantly below transplant donor controls even after long-term ART.

The sequences come from unsorted PBMCs, collected 3.1 years after starting antiretroviral therapy. The receptor's source is a man younger than 35 with HIV. The sequence joins TRBV6-5 to TRBJ1-1; the D segment could be TRBD1, given 5 matching bases. The DNA sequence is TGTGCCAGCAGTTTAGCGGGACACACTGAAGCTTTCTTT. The translation is CASSLAGHTEAFF.